This T cell receptor beta chain was sequenced for a study of T cells expressing NK-cell markers. Whole-study context: Sorted CD3+CD56-NKG2C+, CD3+CD56+NKG2C- and CD3+CD56+NKG2C+ T cells were the source of the TCR beta repertoires. Seven donors tested HCMV-seropositive and one tested seronegative among the eight sequenced.

To note about this clonotype: What it recognizes is unknown.

The CDR3 has 14 amino acids. UMIs accompanied the 5'RACE template switching by which TCR beta cDNA was made. TCRdb derives one entry per CDR3 protein from the 5' RACE reads, leaving out DNA. The listing records 300,000 to 500,000 distinct CDR3 sequences. Study-wide results and limits: These clonotypes additionally ranked first within the CD3+CD56-NKG2C+ fraction of a handful of donors.

Sequenced material: blood T cells: a sorted CD56 or NKG2C T cell subset, CD4+ or CD8+ T cells, or bulk PBMC T cells (not recorded which). The clonotype was recovered from a woman in her forties or fifties in good health. V and J are TRBV12-3 or TRBV12-4 and TRBJ2-3; as DNA is missing, the TRBD1 call by TCRdb cannot be tested. The chain's CDR3 is CASSRTGTTDTQYF.